Listed here are 18 T cell receptor beta chains from one sample, sequenced in a study of blood T cell repertoires in COVID-19. Data came from immunoSEQ multiplex PCR; TCRdb stores just in-frame clones and leaves some out. The table has over 350,000 clones, about 87% seen once. Material for sequencing was PBMCs or T cells enriched from blood (not recorded which). The receptors here all came from a woman aged 45 to 65 who had recovered from COVID-19.

This clone was recorded only once. V and J are TRBV28 and TRBJ1-1, with 8 bases aligning to TRBD1. Germline V gene sequence: CDR1 MDHEN, CDR2 SYDVKM. The CDR3 sequence is 13 residues long. The V and J ends lost 6 bases and 6 bases, in that order; junction bases with no gene match: 6. This CDR3 reads CASRQGVRAEAFF. In DNA form, the CDR3 reads TGTGCCAGCAGACAGGGGGTTAGAGCTGAAGCTTTCTTT.

In this sample, this clone turned up once. The rearrangement links TRBV19 to TRBJ2-3, with D possibly TRBD2 on 6 matching bases. V was pared by 3 bases and J by 3 bases, with 13 bases between. CDR1 and CDR2 (germline): LNHDA, SQIVND (reference sequence). The CDR3 length is 15 residues. The CDR3 loop is CASSMSAGRTDTQYF. The CDR3 nucleotides are TGTGCCAGTAGTATGAGCGCAGGGAGGACAGATACGCAGTATTTT.

This clone was recorded only once. The CDR3 DNA sequence: TGTGCCAGCAGTGAAGAATCCGTCACTGAAGCTTTCTTT. Protein sequence: CASSEESVTEAFF. The V call is TRBV2, the J call TRBJ1-1; D is undetermined. The CDR3 loop spans 13 amino acids. CDR1 is SNHLY, CDR2 FYNNEI, per germline. V was cut by 1 base and J by 4 bases, with 7 bases left in between.

J is TRBJ1-4 and V is TRBV25-1, with D maybe TRBD1 (5 bases). Germline V gene sequence: CDR1 MGHDK, CDR2 SYGVNS. The CDR3 loop spans 17 amino acids. V was trimmed by 3 bases and J by 3 bases, leaving 17 bases between them. As DNA, the CDR3 is TGTGCCAGCAGTGATTGGGCGGGGGTTCGAGCTAATGAAAAACTGTTTTTT. It encodes CASSDWAGVRANEKLFF.

The chain recombines TRBV6-5 with TRBJ1-4; D is uncertain. Germline-derived CDR1 and CDR2 are MNHEY and SVGAGI. The CDR3 loop spans 14 amino acids. Between the trimmed V and J ends, which lost 9 bases and 2 bases, there was a span of 13 bases. CDR3 residues: CASRRTSTNEKLFF. The CDR3 DNA reads as TGTGCCAGTCGTCGAACATCTACTAATGAAAAACTGTTTTTT.

This rearrangement joins TRBV5-4 to TRBJ2-3; 10 bases are shared with TRBD2. Per germline, CDR1 SGHNT and CDR2 YYREEE (reference sequence). CDR3 size: 17 residues. After removal of 1 base from V and 0 bases from J, the junction contained 5 bases not matched to a gene. The CDR3 sequence: CASSLLTSGASTDTQYF. The CDR3 nucleotides read TGTGCCAGCAGCTTGCTTACTAGCGGGGCAAGCACAGATACGCAGTATTTT.

The chain combines TRBV6-2 or TRBV6-3 with TRBJ2-7, with a possible D match to TRBD1 (7 bases). Trimming shortened V by 4 bases and J by 2 bases, and 15 bases separated the two germline ends. Germline V CDR1 and CDR2: MNHEY, SVGEGT. CDR3 length equals 15 residues. CDR3 region: CASSFWRDRTYEQYF. The CDR3 bases are TGTGCCAGCAGTTTTTGGAGGGACAGAACCTACGAGCAGTACTTC.

The CDR3 spells CASNPRAGERVTEAFF. The CDR3 nucleotides read TGTGCCAGTAACCCCCGAGCAGGGGAGAGGGTCACTGAAGCTTTCTTT. The J gene is TRBJ1-1, the V gene TRBV19, with D possibly TRBD1 on 6 matching bases. Per the germline V gene, CDR1 is LNHDA and CDR2 is SQIVND (reference sequence). CDR3 size: 16 residues. The ends were cut back, 7 bases at V and 4 bases at J, with 22 bases in the middle.

The J gene is TRBJ1-6, the V gene TRBV30, with TRBD1 matching over 8 bases. Germline V gene data show CDR1 as GTSNPN and CDR2 as SVGIG (reference sequence). The CDR3 length is 14 residues. V was pared by 2 bases and J by 5 bases, with 2 bases of the junction left unmatched. The CDR3, as DNA: TGTGCCTGGAGTAGGACAGGGAATAATTCACCCCTCCACTTT. It translates to CAWSRTGNNSPLHF.

The rearrangement joins TRBV5-8 to TRBJ2-1, with 11 nucleotides matching TRBD1. Trimming removed 4 bases from V and 4 bases from J; junction bases left unmatched: 4. CDR3 length: 15 residues. Germline V CDR1 and CDR2: SGHTS, YDEGEE. The CDR3 region is CASSPGQGGYNEQFF. The CDR3 coding sequence is TGTGCCAGCAGCCCGGGACAGGGGGGGTACAATGAGCAGTTCTTC.

The rearrangement uses TRBV6-5 and TRBJ2-1; TRBD1 is a possible D gene (6 bases). The CDR3 totals 15 residues. CDR1 is MNHEY, CDR2 SVGAGI, per germline. V lost 3 bases, J lost 3 bases, and 12 bases lay in between. CDR3 region: CASSYAGQIYNEQFF. The CDR3 DNA reads TGTGCCAGCAGTTATGCAGGACAGATCTACAATGAGCAGTTCTTC.

This clone appeared a few times. The chain carries TRBV19 and TRBJ1-5, with TRBD1 as a possible D gene (5 bases). The CDR3 extends over 17 amino acids. Germline CDR1 LNHDA, CDR2 SQIVND (reference sequence). The V gene lost 1 base and the J gene lost 0 bases, with 13 bases spanning the gap. CDR3 coding DNA: TGTGCCAGTAGTATAGCGACGGGGGACCGTAGCAATCAGCCCCAGCATTTT. Protein product: CASSIATGDRSNQPQHF.

The rearrangement joins TRBV7-8 to TRBJ1-6; D might be TRBD1 (5 bases). CDR1 is SGHVS, CDR2 FQNEAQ, per germline. Trimming removed 4 bases from V and 9 bases from J, with 25 bases in between. This CDR3 has 18 residues. The DNA for the CDR3 is TGTGCCAGCAGCTCGAACCCCCTGGGGCGGACCCACGGTTCACCCCTCCACTTT. This translates into CASSSNPLGRTHGSPLHF.

The chain couples TRBV7-9 to TRBJ1-6; D is possibly TRBD1 (5 bases). The CDR3 extends over 13 amino acids. Looked up from germline, CDR1 is SEHNR and CDR2 is FQNEAQ (reference sequence). Deletions cut 1 base from V and 7 bases from J, with 5 bases between. The CDR3 DNA reads TGTGCCAGCAGCTTAGACAGGAATTCACCCCTCCACTTT. It specifies CASSLDRNSPLHF.

This chain connects TRBV7-8 to TRBJ1-1; maybe TRBD1 (5 bases). The CDR3 is made up of 14 amino acids. V lost 5 bases and J 6 bases, leaving 16 bases between the germline ends. Germline CDR1 reads SGHVS; CDR2 reads FQNEAQ. CDR3 coding DNA: TGTGCCAGCAGCCCAGAGGGTTGGGGGGCTGAAGCTTTCTTT. Its translation: CASSPEGWGAEAFF.

This sequence joins TRBV9 and TRBJ2-3; TRBD1 might be the D (6 bases). This CDR3 has 17 residues. V shed 4 bases and J shed 2 bases, with 20 bases lying between them. Germline V gives CDR1 SGDLS, CDR2 YYNGEE. Written as DNA, the CDR3 is TGTGCCAGCAGCTTAAGAGGACGGGACACAAACACAGATACGCAGTATTTT. This translates into CASSLRGRDTNTDTQYF.

V and J are TRBV5-8 and TRBJ1-1; 8 positions match TRBD1. V shed 4 bases and J 7 bases; nucleotides not matched to a gene: 9. The CDR3 spans 14 residues. Germline loops: CDR1 SGHTS, CDR2 YDEGEE. CDR3 region: CASSANRDRREAFF. In nucleotides, the CDR3 is TGTGCCAGCAGCGCCAACCGGGACAGGCGTGAAGCTTTCTTT.

The genes are TRBV30 and TRBJ2-1; 11 bases are shared with TRBD1. Trimming took 5 bases from V and 8 from J; bases not matched to a gene: 8. Germline CDR1 and CDR2: GTSNPN and SVGIG (reference sequence). The CDR3 has 14 residues. CDR3 amino acids: CAWYPGQGVDEQFF. CDR3 coding DNA: TGTGCCTGGTATCCGGGACAGGGGGTCGATGAGCAGTTCTTC. Based on the CDR3 plus reference TRBV30 and TRBJ2-1, the full variable domain is SQTIHQWPATLVQPVGSPLSLECTVEGTSNPNLYWYRQAAGRGLQLLFYSVGIGQISSEVPQNLSASRPQDRQFILSSKKLLLSDSGFYLCAWYPGQGVDEQFFGPGTRLTVL.